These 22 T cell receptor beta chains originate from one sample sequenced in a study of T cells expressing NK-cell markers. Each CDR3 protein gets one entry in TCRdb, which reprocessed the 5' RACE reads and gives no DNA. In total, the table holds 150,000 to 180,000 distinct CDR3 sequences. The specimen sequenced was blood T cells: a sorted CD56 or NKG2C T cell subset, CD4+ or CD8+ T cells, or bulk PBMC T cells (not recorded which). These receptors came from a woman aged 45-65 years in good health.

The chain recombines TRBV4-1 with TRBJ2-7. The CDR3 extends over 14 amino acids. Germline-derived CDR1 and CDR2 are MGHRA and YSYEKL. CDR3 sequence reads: CASSPTSGLYEQYF.

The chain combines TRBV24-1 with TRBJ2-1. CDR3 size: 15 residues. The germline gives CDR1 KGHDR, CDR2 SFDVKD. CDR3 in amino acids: CATSKQREGLNEQFF.

The CDR3: CASSKAWEQFF. The chain carries TRBV19 and TRBJ2-1. This CDR3 has 11 residues. Germline values: CDR1 LNHDA, CDR2 SQIVND (reference sequence).

The CDR3 loop reads CASSLGGLAGDSGELFF. The chain is built from TRBV12-3 or TRBV12-4 and TRBJ2-2; TCRdb indicates TRBD2, and absent DNA this call remains unverified. The CDR3 has 17 amino acids.

CDR3 residues: CASSQDGRLGTEAFF. The chain employs TRBV4-1 and TRBJ1-1. The CDR3 has 15 residues. CDR1 and CDR2 from the germline V gene are MGHRA and YSYEKL.

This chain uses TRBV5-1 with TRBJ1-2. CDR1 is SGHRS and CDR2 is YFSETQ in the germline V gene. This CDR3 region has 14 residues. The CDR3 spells CASSSDSGYHGYTF. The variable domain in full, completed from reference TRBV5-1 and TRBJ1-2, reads KAGVTQTPRYLIKTRGQQVTLSCSPISGHRSVSWYQQTPGQGLQFLFEYFSETQRNKGNFPGRFSGRQFSNSRSEMNVSTLELGDSALYLCASSSDSGYHGYTFGSGTRLTVV.

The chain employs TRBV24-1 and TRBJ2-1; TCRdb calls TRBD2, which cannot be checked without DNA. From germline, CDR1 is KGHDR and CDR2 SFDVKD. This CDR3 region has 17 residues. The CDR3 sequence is CATSAEGSAGDSNEQFF.

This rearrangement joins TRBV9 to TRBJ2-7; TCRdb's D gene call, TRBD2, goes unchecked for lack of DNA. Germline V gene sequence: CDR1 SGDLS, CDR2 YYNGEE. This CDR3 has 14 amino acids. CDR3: CASSPASGREEQYF.

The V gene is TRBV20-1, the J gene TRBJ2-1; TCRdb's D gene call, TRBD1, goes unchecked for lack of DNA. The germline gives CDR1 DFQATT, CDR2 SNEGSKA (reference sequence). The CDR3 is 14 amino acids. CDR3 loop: CSARSPDSYNEQFF.

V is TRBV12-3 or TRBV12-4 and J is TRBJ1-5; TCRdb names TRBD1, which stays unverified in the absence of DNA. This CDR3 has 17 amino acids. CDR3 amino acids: CASSPDPGGYSNQPQHF.

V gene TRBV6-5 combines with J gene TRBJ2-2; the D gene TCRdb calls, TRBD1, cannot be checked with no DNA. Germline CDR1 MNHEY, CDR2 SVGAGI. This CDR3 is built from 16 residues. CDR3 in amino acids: CASSYSAGLNTGELFF.

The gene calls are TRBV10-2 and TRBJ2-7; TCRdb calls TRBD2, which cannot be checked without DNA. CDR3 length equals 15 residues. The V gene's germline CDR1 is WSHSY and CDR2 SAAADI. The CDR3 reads CASSDGLAGRSEQYF.

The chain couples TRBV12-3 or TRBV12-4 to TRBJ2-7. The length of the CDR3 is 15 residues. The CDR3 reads CASSFALTQNYEQYF.

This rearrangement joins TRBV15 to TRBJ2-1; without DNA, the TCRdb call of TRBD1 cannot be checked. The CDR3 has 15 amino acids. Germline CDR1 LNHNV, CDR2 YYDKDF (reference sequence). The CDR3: CATSRGGQGGQGVFF.

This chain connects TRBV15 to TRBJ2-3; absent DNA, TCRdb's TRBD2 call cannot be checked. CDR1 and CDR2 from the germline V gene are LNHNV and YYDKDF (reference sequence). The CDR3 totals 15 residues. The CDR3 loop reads CATSRVVGLTDTQYF.

The CDR3 loop is CASSFGGPYEKLFF. V and J are TRBV12-3 or TRBV12-4 and TRBJ1-4; the TCRdb D gene call, TRBD1, has no DNA to confirm it. This CDR3 is 14 amino acids long.

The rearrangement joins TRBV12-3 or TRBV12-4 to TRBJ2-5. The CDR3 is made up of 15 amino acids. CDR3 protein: CASSFGLKPEETQYF.

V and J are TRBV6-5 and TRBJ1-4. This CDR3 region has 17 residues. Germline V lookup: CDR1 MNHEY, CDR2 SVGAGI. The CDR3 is CASSSSGLEATNEKLFF.

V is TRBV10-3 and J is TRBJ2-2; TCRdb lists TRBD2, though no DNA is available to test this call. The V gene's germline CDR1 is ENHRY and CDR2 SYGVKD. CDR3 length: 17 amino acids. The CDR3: CAIRGPRRESDTGELFF.

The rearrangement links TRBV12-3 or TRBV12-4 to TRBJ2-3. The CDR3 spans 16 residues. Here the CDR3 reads CASSFEVAASTDTQYF.

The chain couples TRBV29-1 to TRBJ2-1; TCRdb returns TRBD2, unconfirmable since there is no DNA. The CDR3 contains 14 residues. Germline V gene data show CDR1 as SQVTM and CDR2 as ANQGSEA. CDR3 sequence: CSVSGTNRGDEQFF.

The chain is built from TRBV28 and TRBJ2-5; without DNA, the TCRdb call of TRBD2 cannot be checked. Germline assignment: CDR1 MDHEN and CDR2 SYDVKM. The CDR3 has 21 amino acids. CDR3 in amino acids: CASRSLRRTSGRDQFLETQYF.